This T cell receptor beta chain was retrieved from a study of shared clonotypes between healthy human individuals. Study-wide results and caveats: When naive CD4 clonotypes were compared across several donors, around 5% were shared. Clonotypes not shared had lower generation probabilities than those common to all four donors.

This CDR3 comprises 14 residues. V shed 6 bases, J shed 7 bases, and the junction held 5 bases outside the gene matches. In germline, CDR1 is MNHEY, CDR2 SMNVEV (reference sequence). Per sorted-subset replicate PCR, input was 200 to 250 ng DNA, representing about 32,000 T cell genomes. Data came from immunoSEQ multiplex PCR; TCRdb stores just in-frame clones and leaves some out. The repertoire has over a million clones, approximately 96% of them found once; the top ten carry roughly 1.2%. The donors, all of them Caucasian adults, lived in Nashville, Tennessee. Of note for this clone: Its antigen is undetermined.

The chain is built from TRBV27 and TRBJ2-1; 11 bases are shared with TRBD1. The receptor was isolated from a man aged 30 to 45 in good health. Material for sequencing was naive CD4+ T cells sorted from blood. The subset is: CD45RA+ positively selected. CDR3 DNA: TGTGCCAGCAGAAGGACAGGGGGCCGAAATGAGCAGTTCTTC. Amino acids: CASRRTGGRNEQFF.